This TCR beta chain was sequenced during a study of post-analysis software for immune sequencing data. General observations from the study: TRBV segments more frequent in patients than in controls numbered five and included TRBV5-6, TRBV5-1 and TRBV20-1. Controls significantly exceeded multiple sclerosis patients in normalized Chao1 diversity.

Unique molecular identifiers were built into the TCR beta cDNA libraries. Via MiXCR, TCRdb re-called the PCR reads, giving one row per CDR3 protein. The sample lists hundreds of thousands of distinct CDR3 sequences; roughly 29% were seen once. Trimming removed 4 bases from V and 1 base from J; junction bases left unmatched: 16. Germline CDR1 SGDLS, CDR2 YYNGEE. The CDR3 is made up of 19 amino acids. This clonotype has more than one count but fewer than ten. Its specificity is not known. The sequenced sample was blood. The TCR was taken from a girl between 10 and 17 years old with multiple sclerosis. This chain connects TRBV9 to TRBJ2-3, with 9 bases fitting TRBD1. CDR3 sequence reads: CASSLGLASWTGGTDTQYF. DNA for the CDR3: TGTGCCAGCAGCCTTGGCTTGGCTTCTTGGACAGGGGGCACAGATACGCAGTATTTT.